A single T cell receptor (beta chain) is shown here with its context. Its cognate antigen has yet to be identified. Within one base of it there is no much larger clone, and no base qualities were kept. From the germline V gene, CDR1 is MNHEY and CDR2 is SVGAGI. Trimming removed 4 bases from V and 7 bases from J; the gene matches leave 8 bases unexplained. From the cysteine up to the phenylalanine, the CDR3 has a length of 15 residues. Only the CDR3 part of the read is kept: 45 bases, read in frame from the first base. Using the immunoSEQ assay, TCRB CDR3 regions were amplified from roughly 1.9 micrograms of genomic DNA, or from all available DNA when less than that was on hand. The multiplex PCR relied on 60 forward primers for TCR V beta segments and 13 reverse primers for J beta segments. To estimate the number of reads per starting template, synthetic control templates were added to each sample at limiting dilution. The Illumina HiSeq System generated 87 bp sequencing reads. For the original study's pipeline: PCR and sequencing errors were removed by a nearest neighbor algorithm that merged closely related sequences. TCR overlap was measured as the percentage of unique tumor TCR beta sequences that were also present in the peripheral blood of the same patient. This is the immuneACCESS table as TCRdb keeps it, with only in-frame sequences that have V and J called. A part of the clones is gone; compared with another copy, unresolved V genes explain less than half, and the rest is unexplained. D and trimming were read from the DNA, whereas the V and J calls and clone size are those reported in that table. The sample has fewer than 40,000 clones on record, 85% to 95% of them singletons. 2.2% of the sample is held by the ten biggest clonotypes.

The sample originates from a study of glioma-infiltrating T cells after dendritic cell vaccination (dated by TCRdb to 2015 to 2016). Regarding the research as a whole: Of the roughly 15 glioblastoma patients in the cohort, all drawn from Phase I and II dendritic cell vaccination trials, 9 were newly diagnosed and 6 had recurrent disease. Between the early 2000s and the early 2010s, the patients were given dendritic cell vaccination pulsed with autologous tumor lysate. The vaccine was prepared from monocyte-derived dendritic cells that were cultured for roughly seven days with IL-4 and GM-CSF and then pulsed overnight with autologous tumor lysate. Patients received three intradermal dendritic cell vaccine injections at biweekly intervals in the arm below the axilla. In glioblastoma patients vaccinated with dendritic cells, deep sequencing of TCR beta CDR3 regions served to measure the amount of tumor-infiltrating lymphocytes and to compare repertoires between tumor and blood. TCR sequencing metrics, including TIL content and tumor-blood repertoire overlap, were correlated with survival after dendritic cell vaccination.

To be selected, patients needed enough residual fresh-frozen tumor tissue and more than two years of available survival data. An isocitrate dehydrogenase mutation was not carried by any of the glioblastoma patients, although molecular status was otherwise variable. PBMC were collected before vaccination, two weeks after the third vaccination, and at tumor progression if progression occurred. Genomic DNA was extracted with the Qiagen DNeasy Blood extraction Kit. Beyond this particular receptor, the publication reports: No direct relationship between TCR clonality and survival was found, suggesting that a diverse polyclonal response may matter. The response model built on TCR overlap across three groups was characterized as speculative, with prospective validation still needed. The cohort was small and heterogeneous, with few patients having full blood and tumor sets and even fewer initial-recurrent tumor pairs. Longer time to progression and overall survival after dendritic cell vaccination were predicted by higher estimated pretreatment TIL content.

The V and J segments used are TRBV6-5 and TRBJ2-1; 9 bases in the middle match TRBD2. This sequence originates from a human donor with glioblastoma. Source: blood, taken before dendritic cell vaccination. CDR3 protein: CASSSPGTSWNEQFF. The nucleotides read TGTGCCAGCAGTTCTCCCGGGACTAGCTGGAATGAGCAGTTCTTC.